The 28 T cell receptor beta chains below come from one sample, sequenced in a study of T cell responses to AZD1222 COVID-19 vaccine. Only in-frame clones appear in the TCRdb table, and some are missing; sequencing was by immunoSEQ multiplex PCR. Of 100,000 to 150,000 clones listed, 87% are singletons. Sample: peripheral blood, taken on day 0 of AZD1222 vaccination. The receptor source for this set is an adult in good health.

The CDR3, as DNA: TGCGCCAGCAGCTCGGGACTAGCCGAGGGCACAGATACGCAGTATTTT. As protein: CASSSGLAEGTDTQYF. The chain employs TRBV5-1 and TRBJ2-3, with TRBD2 matching over 9 bases. There are 16 residues in the CDR3. Trimming cost V 3 bases and J 1 base; bases outside gene matches: 6. Germline V lookup: CDR1 SGHRS, CDR2 YFSETQ.

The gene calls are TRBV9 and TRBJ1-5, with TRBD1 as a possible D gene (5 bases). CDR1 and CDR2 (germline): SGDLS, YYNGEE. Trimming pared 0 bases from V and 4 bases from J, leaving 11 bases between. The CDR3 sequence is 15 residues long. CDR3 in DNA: TGTGCCAGCAGCGTAGATGGACATGCAAATCAGCCCCAGCATTTT. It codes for CASSVDGHANQPQHF.

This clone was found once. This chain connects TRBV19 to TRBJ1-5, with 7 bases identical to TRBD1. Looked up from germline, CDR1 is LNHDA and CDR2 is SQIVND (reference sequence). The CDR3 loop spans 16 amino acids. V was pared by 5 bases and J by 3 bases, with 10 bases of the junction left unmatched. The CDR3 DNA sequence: TGTGCCAGTAGTGGGGGACAGATTAACACCAATCAGCCCCAGCATTTT. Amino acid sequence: CASSGGQINTNQPQHF. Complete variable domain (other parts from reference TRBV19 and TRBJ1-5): DGGITQSPKYLFRKEGQNVTLSCEQNLNHDAMYWYRQDPGQGLRLIYYSQIVNDFQKGDIAEGYSVSREKKESFPLTVTSAQKNPTAFYLCASSGGQINTNQPQHFGDGTRLSIL.

The CDR3 bases are TGTGCCAGCAGCCAACAGGTTAACATTCAGTACTTC. This sequence encodes CASSQQVNIQYF. The chain couples TRBV14 to TRBJ2-4, with D unresolved. The V and J ends lost 2 bases and 7 bases respectively, with 6 bases between them. The CDR3 has 12 amino acids. Germline V gene data show CDR1 as SGHDN and CDR2 as FVKESK.

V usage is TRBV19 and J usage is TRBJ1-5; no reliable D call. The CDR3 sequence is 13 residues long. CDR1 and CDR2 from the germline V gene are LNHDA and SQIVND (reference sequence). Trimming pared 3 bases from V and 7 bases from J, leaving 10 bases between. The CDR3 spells CASSMSLEQPQHF. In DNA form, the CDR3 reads TGTGCCAGTAGTATGTCACTGGAGCAGCCCCAGCATTTT.

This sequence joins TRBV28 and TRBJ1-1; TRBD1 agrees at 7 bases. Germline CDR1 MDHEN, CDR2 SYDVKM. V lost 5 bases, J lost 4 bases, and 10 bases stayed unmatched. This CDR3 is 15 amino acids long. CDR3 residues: CASSPGQAGGTEAFF. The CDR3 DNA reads TGTGCCAGCAGTCCCGGACAGGCCGGGGGCACTGAAGCTTTCTTT.

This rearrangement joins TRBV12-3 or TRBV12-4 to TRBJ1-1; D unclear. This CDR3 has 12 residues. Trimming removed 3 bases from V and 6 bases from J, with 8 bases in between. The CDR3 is CASSFSGAEAFF. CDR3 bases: TGTGCCAGCAGTTTCTCGGGAGCTGAAGCTTTCTTT.

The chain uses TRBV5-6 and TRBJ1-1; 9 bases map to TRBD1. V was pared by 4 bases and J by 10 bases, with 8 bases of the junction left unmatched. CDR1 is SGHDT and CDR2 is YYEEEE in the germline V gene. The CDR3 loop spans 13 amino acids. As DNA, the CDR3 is TGTGCCAGCAGCCGGACAGGGGAAGGTAGAGCTTTCTTT. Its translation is CASSRTGEGRAFF.

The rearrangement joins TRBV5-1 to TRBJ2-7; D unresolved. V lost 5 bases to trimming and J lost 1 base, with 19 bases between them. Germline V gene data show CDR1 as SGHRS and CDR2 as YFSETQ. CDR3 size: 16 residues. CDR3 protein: CASSPTWTSSSYEQYF. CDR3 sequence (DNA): TGCGCCAGCAGTCCAACCTGGACGTCCTCTTCCTACGAGCAGTACTTC. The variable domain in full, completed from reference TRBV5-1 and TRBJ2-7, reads KAGVTQTPRYLIKTRGQQVTLSCSPISGHRSVSWYQQTPGQGLQFLFEYFSETQRNKGNFPGRFSGRQFSNSRSEMNVSTLELGDSALYLCASSPTWTSSSYEQYFGPGTRLTVT.

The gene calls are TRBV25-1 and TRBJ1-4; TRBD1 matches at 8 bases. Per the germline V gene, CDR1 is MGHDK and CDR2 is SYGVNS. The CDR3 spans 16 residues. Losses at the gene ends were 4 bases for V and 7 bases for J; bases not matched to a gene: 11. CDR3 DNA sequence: TGTGCCAGCAGTGGATATTCGACAGGGGCAGGTGAAAAACTGTTTTTT. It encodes CASSGYSTGAGEKLFF.

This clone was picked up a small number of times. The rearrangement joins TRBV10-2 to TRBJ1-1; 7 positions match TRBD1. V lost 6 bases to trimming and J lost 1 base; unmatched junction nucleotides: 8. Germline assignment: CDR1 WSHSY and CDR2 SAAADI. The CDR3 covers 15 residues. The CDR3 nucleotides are TGCGCCAGCAGCGAAAGGGACAGTAAGAACACTGAAGCTTTCTTT. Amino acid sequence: CASSERDSKNTEAFF.

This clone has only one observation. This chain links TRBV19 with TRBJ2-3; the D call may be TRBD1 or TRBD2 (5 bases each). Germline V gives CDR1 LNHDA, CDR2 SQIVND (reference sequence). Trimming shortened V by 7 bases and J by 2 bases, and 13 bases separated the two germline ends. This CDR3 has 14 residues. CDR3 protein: CASMNLGTTDTQYF. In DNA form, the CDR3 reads TGTGCCAGTATGAATTTGGGGACCACAGATACGCAGTATTTT.

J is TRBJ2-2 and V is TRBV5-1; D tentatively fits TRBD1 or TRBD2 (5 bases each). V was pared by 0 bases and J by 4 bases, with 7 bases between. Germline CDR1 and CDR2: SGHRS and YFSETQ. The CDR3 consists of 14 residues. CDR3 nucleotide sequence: TGCGCCAGCAGCTTGGGGGACGGCACCGGGGAGCTGTTTTTT. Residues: CASSLGDGTGELFF.

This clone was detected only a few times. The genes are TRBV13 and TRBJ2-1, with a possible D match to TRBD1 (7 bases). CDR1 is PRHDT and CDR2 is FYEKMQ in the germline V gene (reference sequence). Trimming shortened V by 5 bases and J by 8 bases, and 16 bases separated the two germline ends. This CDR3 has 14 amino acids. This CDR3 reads CASSPRGDLDEQFF. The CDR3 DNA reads TGTGCCAGCAGCCCCAGGGGGGATTTGGATGAGCAGTTCTTC. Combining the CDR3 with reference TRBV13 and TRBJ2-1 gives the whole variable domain AAGVIQSPRHLIKEKRETATLKCYPIPRHDTVYWYQQGPGQDPQFLISFYEKMQSDKGSIPDRFSAQQFSDYHSELNMSSLELGDSALYFCASSPRGDLDEQFFGPGTRLTVL.

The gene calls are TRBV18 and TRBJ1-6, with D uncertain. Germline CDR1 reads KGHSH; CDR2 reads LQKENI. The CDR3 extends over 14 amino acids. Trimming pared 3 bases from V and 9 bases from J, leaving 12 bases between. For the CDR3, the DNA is TGTGCCAGCTCACCCGTGAGTACGGGTTCACCCCTCCACTTT. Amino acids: CASSPVSTGSPLHF.

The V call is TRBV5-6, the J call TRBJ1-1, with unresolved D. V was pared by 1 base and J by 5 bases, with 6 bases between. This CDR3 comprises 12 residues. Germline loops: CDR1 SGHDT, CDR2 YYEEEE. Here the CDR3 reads CASSLRGTEAFF. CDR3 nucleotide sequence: TGTGCCAGCAGCTTGCGGGGAACTGAAGCTTTCTTT. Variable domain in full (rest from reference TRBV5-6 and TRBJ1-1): DAGVTQSPTHLIKTRGQQVTLRCSPKSGHDTVSWYQQALGQGPQFIFQYYEEEERQRGNFPDRFSGHQFPNYSSELNVNALLLGDSALYLCASSLRGTEAFFGQGTRLTVV.

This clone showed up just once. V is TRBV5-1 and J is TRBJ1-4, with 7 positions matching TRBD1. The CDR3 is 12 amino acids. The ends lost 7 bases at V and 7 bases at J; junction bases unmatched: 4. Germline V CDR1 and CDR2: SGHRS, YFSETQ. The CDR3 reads CASRDRGEKLFF. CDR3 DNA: TGCGCCAGCCGGGACAGAGGTGAAAAACTGTTTTTT.

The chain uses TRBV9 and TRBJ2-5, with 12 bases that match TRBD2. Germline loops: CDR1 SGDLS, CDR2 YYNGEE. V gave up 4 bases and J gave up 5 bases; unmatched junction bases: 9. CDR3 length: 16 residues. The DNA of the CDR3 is TGTGCCAGCAGCTCCGAACCGACTAGCGGGGGTGAGACCCAGTACTTC. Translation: CASSSEPTSGGETQYF.

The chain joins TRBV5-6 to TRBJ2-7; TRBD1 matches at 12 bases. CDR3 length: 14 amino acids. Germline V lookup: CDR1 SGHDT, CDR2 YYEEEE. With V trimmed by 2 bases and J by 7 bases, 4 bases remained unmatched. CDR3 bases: TGTGCCAGCAGCTTCGGGACAGGGGGCTATGAGCAGTACTTC. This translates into CASSFGTGGYEQYF.

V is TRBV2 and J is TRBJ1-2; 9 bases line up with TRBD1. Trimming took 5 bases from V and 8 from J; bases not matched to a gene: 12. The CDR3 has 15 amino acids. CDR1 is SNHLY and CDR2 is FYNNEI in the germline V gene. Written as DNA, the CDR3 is TGTGCCAGCAGTCCCGGGACAGGGTATAATGACGGCTACACCTTC. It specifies CASSPGTGYNDGYTF.

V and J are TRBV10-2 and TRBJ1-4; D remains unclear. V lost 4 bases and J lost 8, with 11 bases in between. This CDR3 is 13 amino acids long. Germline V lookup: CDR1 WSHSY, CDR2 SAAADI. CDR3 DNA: TGCGCCAGCAGTGGGGAGGGAAGAGAAAAACTGTTTTTT. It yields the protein CASSGEGREKLFF.

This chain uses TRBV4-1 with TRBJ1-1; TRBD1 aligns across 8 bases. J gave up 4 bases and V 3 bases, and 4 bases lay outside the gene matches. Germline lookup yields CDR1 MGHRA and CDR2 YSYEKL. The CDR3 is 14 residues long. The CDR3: CASSHGQGPTEAFF. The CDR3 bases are TGCGCCAGCAGCCACGGACAGGGCCCCACTGAAGCTTTCTTT.

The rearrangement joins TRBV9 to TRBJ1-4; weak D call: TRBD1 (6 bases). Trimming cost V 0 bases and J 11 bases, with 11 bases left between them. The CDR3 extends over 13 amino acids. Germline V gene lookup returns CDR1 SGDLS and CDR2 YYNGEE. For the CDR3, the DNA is TGTGCCAGCAGCGTAGAGACAGGAGGGAAACTGTTTTTT. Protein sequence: CASSVETGGKLFF.

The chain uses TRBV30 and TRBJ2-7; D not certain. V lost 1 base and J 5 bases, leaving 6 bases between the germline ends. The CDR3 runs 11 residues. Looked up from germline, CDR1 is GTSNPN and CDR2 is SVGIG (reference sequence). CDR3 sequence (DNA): TGTGCCTGGAGTGGACGGGACGAGCAGTACTTC. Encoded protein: CAWSGRDEQYF.

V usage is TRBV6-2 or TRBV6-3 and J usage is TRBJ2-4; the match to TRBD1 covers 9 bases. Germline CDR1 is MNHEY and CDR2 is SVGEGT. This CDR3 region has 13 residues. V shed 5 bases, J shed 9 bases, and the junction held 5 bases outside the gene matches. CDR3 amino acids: CASSDRGESIQYF. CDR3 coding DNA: TGTGCCAGCAGTGACAGGGGGGAGAGCATTCAGTACTTC.

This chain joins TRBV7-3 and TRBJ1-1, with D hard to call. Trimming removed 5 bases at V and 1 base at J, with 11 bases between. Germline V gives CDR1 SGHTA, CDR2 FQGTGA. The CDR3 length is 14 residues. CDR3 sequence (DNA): TGTGCCAGCAGCATCGGTCCTGGGAACACTGAAGCTTTCTTT. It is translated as CASSIGPGNTEAFF. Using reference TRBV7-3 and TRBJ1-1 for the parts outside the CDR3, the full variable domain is GAGVSQTPSNKVTEKGKYVELRCDPISGHTALYWYRQSLGQGPEFLIYFQGTGAADDSGLPNDRFFAVRPEGSVSTLKIQRTERGDSAVYLCASSIGPGNTEAFFGQGTRLTVV.

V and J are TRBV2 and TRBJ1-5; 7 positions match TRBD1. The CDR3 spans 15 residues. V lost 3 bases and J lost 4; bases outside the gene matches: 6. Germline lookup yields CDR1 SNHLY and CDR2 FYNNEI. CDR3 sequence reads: CASSDIRGRNQPQHF. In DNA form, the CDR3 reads TGTGCCAGCAGTGATATAAGGGGGCGAAATCAGCCCCAGCATTTT.

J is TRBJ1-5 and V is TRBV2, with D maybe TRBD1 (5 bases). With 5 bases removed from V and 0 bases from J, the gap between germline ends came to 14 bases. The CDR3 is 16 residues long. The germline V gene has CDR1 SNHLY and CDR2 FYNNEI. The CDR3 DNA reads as TGTGCCAGCAGTCCCGACGCCGGGGCTAGCAATCAGCCCCAGCATTTT. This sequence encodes CASSPDAGASNQPQHF. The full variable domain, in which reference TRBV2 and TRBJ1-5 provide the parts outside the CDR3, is EPEVTQTPSHQVTQMGQEVILRCVPISNHLYFYWYRQILGQKVEFLVSFYNNEISEKSEIFDDQFSVERPDGSNFTLKIRSTKLEDSAMYFCASSPDAGASNQPQHFGDGTRLSIL.